This entry lists 26 T cell receptor beta chains sequenced from one sample in a study of cytomegalovirus exposure and HLA in healthy donors listed by TCRdb under 2017. The library was prepared using the immunoSEQ multiplex PCR assay. The multiplex PCR relied on a mix of 60 forward primers for TCR Vbeta segments and 13 reverse primers for TCR Jbeta segments. Held by TCRdb, this immuneACCESS table contains in-frame sequences only and omits some clones. Under half of the omission traces to an unresolved V gene where checked; the cause of the rest is unknown. The sample table contains 170,000 or so clones; only one count was recorded for 65% to 80% of them. The top ten clonotypes cover about 3.4% of the sample. The material sequenced was PBMCs. Receptors originate from a woman aged 45-59 years in good health and CMV-seropositive.

The chain couples TRBV9 to TRBJ1-4; D is perhaps TRBD1 (5 bases). Germline CDR1 and CDR2: SGDLS and YYNGEE. The ends were cut back, 0 bases at V and 7 bases at J, with 13 bases in the middle. The CDR3 contains 15 residues. In DNA, the CDR3 is TGTGCCAGCAGCGTAGGGGGGGGTTCTGGTGAAAAACTGTTTTTT. This encodes CASSVGGGSGEKLFF. Together with reference TRBV9 and TRBJ1-4, the CDR3 gives the full variable domain: DSGVTQTPKHLITATGQRVTLRCSPRSGDLSVYWYQQSLDQGLQFLIQYYNGEERAKGNILERFSAQQFPDLHSELNLSSLELGDSALYFCASSVGGGSGEKLFFGSGTQLSVL.

This chain links TRBV28 with TRBJ2-5; maybe TRBD2 (5 bases). V gave up 3 bases and J gave up 1 base, with 9 bases separating them. CDR1 is MDHEN and CDR2 is SYDVKM in the germline V gene. The CDR3 has 14 residues. CDR3 sequence reads: CASSFLRVQETQYF. DNA for the CDR3: TGTGCCAGCAGTTTTTTGAGGGTCCAAGAGACCCAGTACTTC.

A note on this clone: One end of the junction varies from germline; a read error may be responsible. This chain links TRBV25-1 with TRBJ2-6, with D possibly being TRBD1 (5 bases). Looked up from germline, CDR1 is MGHDK and CDR2 is SYGVNS. This CDR3 has 18 residues. This CDR3 reads CASSEELGKASGANGLTF. DNA of the CDR3: TGTGCCAGCAGTGAAGAGTTAGGGAAAGCCTCTGGGGCCAACGGCCTGACTTTC.

This chain joins TRBV4-2 and TRBJ1-2, with D tentatively TRBD1 (6 bases). CDR3 length: 15 residues. Per the germline V gene, CDR1 is LGHNA and CDR2 is YNFKEQ. The V and J ends lost 0 bases and 4 bases respectively, with 12 bases between them. The CDR3 DNA reads as TGTGCCAGCAGCCAAGACCAGACAGGTCTCTATGGCTACACCTTC. Residues: CASSQDQTGLYGYTF.

The chain couples TRBV29-1 to TRBJ2-2; possibly TRBD1 for D (6 bases). V lost 7 bases and J 4 bases, leaving 19 bases between the germline ends. The CDR3 runs to 15 residues. Germline values: CDR1 SQVTM, CDR2 ANQGSEA. The CDR3 DNA reads TGCAGCGGGGGGCGCAGCCTGGACGCCACCGGGGAGCTGTTTTTT. Its translation is CSGGRSLDATGELFF.

The genes are TRBV18 and TRBJ2-2, with TRBD1 matching over 8 bases. CDR3 length: 15 amino acids. Germline V gene data show CDR1 as KGHSH and CDR2 as LQKENI. The V and J ends lost 6 bases and 6 bases, in that order; junction bases with no gene match: 9. CDR3 residues: CASSPSGGRAGELFF. The CDR3 nucleotides are TGTGCCAGCTCGCCTTCAGGGGGCCGGGCCGGGGAGCTGTTTTTT.

The rearrangement joins TRBV7-2 to TRBJ1-6; D might be TRBD1 (6 bases). The CDR3 length is 14 residues. Trimming took off 1 base at V and 12 bases at J, with 13 bases between the two ends. Germline values: CDR1 SGHTA, CDR2 FQGNSA. The CDR3: CASSLEGGGRPLHF. The CDR3, as DNA: TGTGCCAGCAGCTTAGAGGGAGGGGGGAGACCCCTCCACTTT.

This rearrangement joins TRBV11-2 to TRBJ2-1, with D possibly matching TRBD1 (6 bases). Looked up from germline, CDR1 is SGHAT and CDR2 is FQNNGV. The CDR3 runs to 14 residues. Trimming pared 2 bases from V and 2 bases from J, leaving 7 bases between. CDR3 region: CASSLQGTYNEQFF. The CDR3, as DNA: TGTGCCAGCAGCTTACAGGGGACCTACAATGAGCAGTTCTTC. Looking up the rest from reference TRBV11-2 and TRBJ2-1 gives the full variable domain: EAGVAQSPRYKIIEKRQSVAFWCNPISGHATLYWYQQILGQGPKLLIQFQNNGVVDDSQLPKDRFSAERLKGVDSTLKIQPAKLEDSAVYLCASSLQGTYNEQFFGPGTRLTVL.

The chain has TRBV29-1 and TRBJ1-1, with TRBD1 as a possible D gene (5 bases). The CDR3 totals 15 residues. CDR1 SQVTM and CDR2 ANQGSEA come from the germline V gene. V was cut by 7 bases and J by 5 bases, with 23 bases left in between. The CDR3 coding sequence is TGCAGCGCGCAACCCCACGAAGCGGGGGGAACTGAAGCTTTCTTT. It yields the protein CSAQPHEAGGTEAFF.

This clone has a single count. The rearrangement links TRBV19 to TRBJ1-5; D is ambiguous. CDR1 is LNHDA and CDR2 is SQIVND in the germline V gene (reference sequence). The CDR3 is 15 residues long. V shed 2 bases and J shed 2 bases, with 10 bases lying between them. The CDR3 DNA follows: TGTGCCAGTAGTATAAGCGGGCAGGGCAATCAGCCCCAGCATTTT. Amino acids: CASSISGQGNQPQHF.

This CDR3 is CASYLTGNTGELFF. The CDR3 nucleotides are TGTGCCAGCTACCTGACAGGGAACACCGGGGAGCTGTTTTTT. The V gene is TRBV18, the J gene TRBJ2-2; TRBD1 might be the D (6 bases). The length of the CDR3 is 14 residues. Trimming left V 7 bases short and J 1 base short, with 10 bases between. Germline V CDR1 and CDR2: KGHSH, LQKENI.

The chain couples TRBV5-5 to TRBJ2-5, with TRBD1 matching over 11 bases. Per the germline V gene, CDR1 is SGHKS and CDR2 is YYEKEE (reference sequence). The CDR3 extends over 16 amino acids. The trim removed 2 bases at V and 5 bases at J, leaving 8 bases unmatched. CDR3 amino acids: CASSFAGQGARETQYF. The CDR3 nucleotides are TGTGCCAGCAGCTTCGCCGGACAGGGGGCCAGGGAGACCCAGTACTTC.

The CDR3 loop reads CASRRETTHGLEFF. The DNA of the CDR3 is TGCGCCAGCAGAAGGGAGACTACCCACGGCCTCGAGTTCTTC. V gene TRBV5-1 combines with J gene TRBJ2-1; D may be TRBD2 (5 bases). V was pared by 5 bases and J by 14 bases, with 23 bases between. The length of the CDR3 is 14 residues. The germline V gene encodes CDR1 SGHRS and CDR2 YFSETQ.

The chain has TRBV4-1 and TRBJ2-1; the D is unclear. Between the trimmed V and J ends, which lost 9 bases and 2 bases, there was a span of 14 bases. CDR1 is MGHRA and CDR2 is YSYEKL in the germline V gene. The CDR3 has 14 residues. Here the CDR3 DNA reads TGCGCCAGTCGCCCCGCAGGAACCTACAATGAGCAGTTCTTC. This gives the protein CASRPAGTYNEQFF.

This clone was found once. The V gene is TRBV19, the J gene TRBJ1-3, with 7 bases matching TRBD1. The CDR3 covers 15 residues. Germline V gene lookup returns CDR1 LNHDA and CDR2 SQIVND (reference sequence). With V trimmed by 2 bases and J by 2 bases, 3 bases remained unmatched. The chain's CDR3 is CASSISDRAGNTIYF. For the CDR3, the DNA is TGTGCCAGTAGTATATCCGACAGGGCTGGAAACACCATATATTTT.

This chain's CDR3 is CASAHHWDRGKVTEAFF. The CDR3, as DNA: TGTGCCAGCGCCCACCATTGGGACAGGGGGAAGGTCACTGAAGCTTTCTTT. V gene TRBV27 combines with J gene TRBJ1-1; TRBD1 aligns across 11 bases. The CDR3 has 17 residues. The V gene end was trimmed by 8 bases and the J gene end by 4 bases; junction bases not matched to a gene: 15. The germline V gene has CDR1 MNHEY and CDR2 SMNVEV (reference sequence).

J is TRBJ1-2 and V is TRBV5-4; 10 nucleotides match TRBD1. Trimming took 0 bases from V and 8 from J; bases not matched to a gene: 16. CDR1 is SGHNT, CDR2 YYREEE, per germline (reference sequence). There are 18 residues in the CDR3. The CDR3 DNA is TGTGCCAGCAGCTTGGGCCCCACCTCGGACAGGGGGAGCCCCGGCTACACCTTC. Protein product: CASSLGPTSDRGSPGYTF.

This rearrangement joins TRBV5-1 to TRBJ2-7, with 9 bases lining up with TRBD1. Germline V gene lookup returns CDR1 SGHRS and CDR2 YFSETQ. CDR3 length: 14 residues. J gave up 6 bases and V 0 bases, and 4 bases lay outside the gene matches. The DNA for the CDR3 is TGCGCCAGCAGCTTGGGACAGGGGGTGTCCGAGCAGTACTTC. Its translation is CASSLGQGVSEQYF.

In DNA, the CDR3 is TGTGCCAGCAGACGGGACAGGGTAATCTTGAACTACAATGAGCAGTTCTTC. Translating gives CASRRDRVILNYNEQFF. The chain recombines TRBV28 with TRBJ2-1; 9 nucleotides align to TRBD1. With 6 bases clipped from V and 3 bases from J, the junction kept 12 bases outside the gene matches. The germline CDR1 and CDR2 sequences are MDHEN and SYDVKM. There are 17 residues in the CDR3.

The J gene is TRBJ2-5, the V gene TRBV6-5, with D possibly TRBD1 on 5 matching bases. The V gene's germline CDR1 is MNHEY and CDR2 SVGAGI. Trimming took off 0 bases at V and 5 bases at J, with 13 bases between the two ends. The CDR3 is 15 residues long. The CDR3 nucleotides are TGTGCCAGCAGTTACTCGAATGTACAGGCGGAGACCCAGTACTTC. Translated, it gives CASSYSNVQAETQYF.

The chain joins TRBV1 to TRBJ2-7; the table names TRBD2, a call not compared with the DNA. TRBV1 is recorded as a pseudogene. The CDR3 contains 14 residues. The CDR3 DNA sequence: TGCACCAGCAGCAGTTGGACTTCTACCTACGAGCAGTACTTC. It encodes CTSSSWTSTYEQYF.

This clone has just a few counts. This sequence joins TRBV14 and TRBJ1-4; 8 nucleotides line up with TRBD1. The germline V gene encodes CDR1 SGHDN and CDR2 FVKESK. V trimming: 6 bases; J trimming: 7 bases; junction bases outside the gene matches: 4. The CDR3 has 13 residues. CDR3 region: CASSRDRGEKLFF. CDR3 DNA sequence: TGTGCCAGCAGTCGAGACAGGGGTGAAAAACTGTTTTTT.

This clone was seen just once. The chain employs TRBV9 and TRBJ2-2, with 9 bases identical to TRBD2. The V segment lost 0 bases and the J segment 5 bases; nucleotides outside the gene matches: 5. This CDR3 contains 16 residues. Germline assignment: CDR1 SGDLS and CDR2 YYNGEE. CDR3 nucleotides: TGTGCCAGCAGCGTAGCAGCGGGAGGCGGAACCGGGGAGCTGTTTTTT. This translates into CASSVAAGGGTGELFF.

This clone turned up a few times. V usage is TRBV2 and J usage is TRBJ1-2, with 7 bases fitting TRBD1. There are 13 residues in the CDR3. Germline V lookup: CDR1 SNHLY, CDR2 FYNNEI. V lost 7 bases to trimming and J lost 13 bases; unmatched junction nucleotides: 15. The CDR3 region is CASNIRAGGRSTF. CDR3 DNA sequence: TGTGCCAGCAACATCAGGGCAGGGGGTCGCTCCACCTTC.

The V gene is TRBV27, the J gene TRBJ2-5; D not certain. The J call may not be correct, given that the DNA end is closer to TRBJ2-7. Germline lookup yields CDR1 MNHEY and CDR2 SMNVEV (reference sequence). This CDR3 region has 15 residues. The chain's CDR3 is CASRTAGGSSYEQYF. Written as DNA, the CDR3 is TGTGCCAGCAGGACGGCCGGCGGTAGCTCCTACGAGCAGTACTTC.

This clone was seen only a few times. This chain uses TRBV9 with TRBJ2-5; 7 bases fit TRBD2. CDR1 is SGDLS and CDR2 is YYNGEE in the germline V gene. V lost 0 bases to trimming and J lost 1 base; unmatched junction nucleotides: 6. The CDR3 spans 16 residues. The CDR3 region has the DNA TGTGCCAGCAGCGTAGGGGCGGGAGCGGGCCAAGAGACCCAGTACTTC. This gives the protein CASSVGAGAGQETQYF.